Following are 23 T cell receptor beta chains from one sample sequenced in a study of shared clonotypes between healthy human individuals. Data came from immunoSEQ multiplex PCR; TCRdb stores just in-frame clones and leaves some out. The data show 2 million to 2.5 million clones, approximately 90% seen once. The material sequenced was naive CD4+ T cells from PBMCs. The subset: CD45RA+ positively selected. These receptors all stem from a man between 18 and 35 years old in good health. Some clones in this sample may be carry-over from other donors' samples.

This sequence joins TRBV19 and TRBJ2-1; TRBD2 matches at 9 bases. CDR1 LNHDA and CDR2 SQIVND come from the germline V gene (reference sequence). V lost 5 bases, J lost 9 bases, and 8 bases stayed unmatched. The CDR3 runs to 14 residues. CDR3 DNA: TGTGCCAGTAGTGCCATAGCGGGAGTTATTGAGCAGTTCTTC. Amino acid sequence: CASSAIAGVIEQFF.

This sequence joins TRBV19 and TRBJ1-1, with D uncertain. Trimming left V 9 bases short and J 0 bases short, with 14 bases between. Germline CDR1 LNHDA, CDR2 SQIVND (reference sequence). The CDR3 has 14 residues. The CDR3 nucleotides are TGTGCCAGCGGAGGTATCCCAATGAACACTGAAGCTTTCTTT. Protein product: CASGGIPMNTEAFF.

This rearrangement joins TRBV5-1 to TRBJ1-2; unclear D gene. The CDR3 length is 12 residues. Germline lookup yields CDR1 SGHRS and CDR2 YFSETQ. Trimming stripped 0 bases from V and 4 bases from J, with 4 bases between. CDR3 amino acids: CASSLDIYGYTF. The CDR3 region has the DNA TGCGCCAGCAGCTTGGACATCTATGGCTACACCTTC.

This clone was detected once. The V gene is TRBV28, the J gene TRBJ1-1; TRBD1 might be the D (5 bases). Germline CDR1 is MDHEN and CDR2 is SYDVKM. Trimming stripped 6 bases from V and 1 base from J, with 21 bases between. The CDR3 has 17 residues. As DNA, the CDR3 is TGTGCCAGCAGATCCCCGGGGGGAACGAGGTGGAACACTGAAGCTTTCTTT. As protein: CASRSPGGTRWNTEAFF.

J is TRBJ2-4 and V is TRBV6-5; no reliable D call. The length of the CDR3 is 12 residues. CDR1 and CDR2 from the germline V gene are MNHEY and SVGAGI. The ends were cut back, 2 bases at V and 9 bases at J, with 8 bases in the middle. In DNA form, the CDR3 reads TGTGCCAGCAGTTACGGGAAGGGCATTCAGTACTTC. Protein sequence: CASSYGKGIQYF.

The J gene is TRBJ1-1, the V gene TRBV6-5, with 7 bases fitting TRBD1. Per the germline V gene, CDR1 is MNHEY and CDR2 is SVGAGI. J gave up 9 bases and V 6 bases, and 7 bases lay outside the gene matches. This CDR3 is built from 12 residues. CDR3 DNA: TGTGCCAGCAGGACAGGGAGGGCCCAAGCTTTCTTT. Translating gives CASRTGRAQAFF.

The chain couples TRBV4-1 to TRBJ2-2; D is unclear. Trimming removed 1 base at V and 1 base at J, with 10 bases between. Germline V gene lookup returns CDR1 MGHRA and CDR2 YSYEKL. The CDR3 totals 16 residues. CDR3 coding DNA: TGCGCCAGCAGCCAAGTGGTGACTCAGAACACCGGGGAGCTGTTTTTT. Residues: CASSQVVTQNTGELFF.

The rearrangement links TRBV25-1 to TRBJ1-2, with TRBD1 matching over 7 bases. The V and J ends lost 7 bases and 9 bases, in that order; junction bases with no gene match: 11. CDR1 and CDR2 from the germline V gene are MGHDK and SYGVNS. The CDR3 sequence is 13 residues long. The CDR3 sequence: CASTPQDRPSYTF. In nucleotides, the CDR3 is TGTGCCAGCACACCACAGGACAGGCCGAGCTACACCTTC.

The CDR3 here is CASCASHGQTNTGELFF. CDR3 DNA: TGTGCCAGCTGCGCGTCCCATGGACAGACAAACACCGGGGAGCTGTTTTTT. This rearrangement joins TRBV25-1 to TRBJ2-2; tentatively, D is TRBD1 (6 bases). The CDR3 covers 17 residues. The germline V gene encodes CDR1 MGHDK and CDR2 SYGVNS. V was pared by 8 bases and J by 2 bases, with 21 bases between.

The DNA of the CDR3 is TGTGCCAGCTCAGCGGGACTAGTCCACCCCGGGGAGCTGTTTTTT. Its protein product is CASSAGLVHPGELFF. V and J are TRBV18 and TRBJ2-2, with 8 bases aligning to TRBD2. Germline V gene data show CDR1 as KGHSH and CDR2 as LQKENI. The V segment lost 5 bases and the J segment 6 bases; nucleotides outside the gene matches: 8. The CDR3 is made up of 15 amino acids. The full variable domain, in which reference TRBV18 and TRBJ2-2 provide the parts outside the CDR3, is NAGVMQNPRHLVRRRGQEARLRCSPMKGHSHVYWYRQLPEEGLKFMVYLQKENIIDESGMPKERFSAEFPKEGPSILRIQQVVRGDSAAYFCASSAGLVHPGELFFGEGSRLTVL.

This clone was found once. An end of the junction does not agree with germline; a read error may underlie this. The chain recombines TRBV10-3 with TRBJ2-7; D unclear. Germline V gives CDR1 ENHRY, CDR2 SYGVKD. CDR3 length: 13 residues. The CDR3 sequence: CASSPPGLHEQYF. CDR3 nucleotides: TGTGCCAGCAGTCCACCGGGCCTCCACGAGCAGTACTTC.

The DNA of the CDR3 is TGTGCCAGCAGCTCGTGGGCAGATACGCAGTATTTT. Translating it yields CASSSWADTQYF. The chain uses TRBV5-4 and TRBJ2-3; D gene unclear. The V end lost 3 bases, the J end lost 4 bases, and 6 bases lay between the germline ends. Germline loops: CDR1 SGHNT, CDR2 YYREEE (reference sequence). The CDR3 has 12 residues.

The chain combines TRBV23-1 with TRBJ2-7; 7 positions agree with TRBD1. TRBV23-1 is placed among ORFs of uncertain function. V shed 0 bases, J shed 6 bases, and the junction held 11 bases outside the gene matches. There are 16 residues in the CDR3. This chain's CDR3 is CASSQSNETGLCEQYF. The CDR3 DNA reads TGCGCCAGCAGTCAATCGAATGAGACAGGGTTATGCGAGCAGTACTTC.

This sequence joins TRBV11-2 and TRBJ1-5; no definite D call. The V and J ends lost 0 bases and 7 bases respectively, with 7 bases between them. This CDR3 comprises 13 residues. From germline, CDR1 is SGHAT and CDR2 FQNNGV. The CDR3 protein is CASSLDREQPQHF. The CDR3 nucleotides read TGTGCCAGCAGCTTAGATCGGGAGCAGCCCCAGCATTTT. The variable domain in full, completed from reference TRBV11-2 and TRBJ1-5, reads EAGVAQSPRYKIIEKRQSVAFWCNPISGHATLYWYQQILGQGPKLLIQFQNNGVVDDSQLPKDRFSAERLKGVDSTLKIQPAKLEDSAVYLCASSLDREQPQHFGDGTRLSIL.

This clone is a singleton in its sample. V and J are TRBV5-1 and TRBJ2-3; 7 bases map to TRBD2. The trim removed 6 bases at V and 0 bases at J, leaving 7 bases unmatched. The CDR3 is 15 residues long. Germline V gene lookup returns CDR1 SGHRS and CDR2 YFSETQ. The CDR3 reads CASTVGGGSTDTQYF. Written as DNA, the CDR3 is TGCGCCAGCACCGTGGGGGGAGGGAGCACAGATACGCAGTATTTT.

The chain carries TRBV5-1 and TRBJ2-7; 11 positions agree with TRBD2. Germline assignment: CDR1 SGHRS and CDR2 YFSETQ. J was trimmed by 9 bases and V by 0 bases; bases with no gene match: 17. The CDR3 consists of 18 residues. CDR3 coding DNA: TGCGCCAGCAGCTTGGTTACTAGCGGGAGTACCCCGGCTAGTGTGCAGTACTTC. Amino acid sequence: CASSLVTSGSTPASVQYF.

CDR3 sequence (DNA): TGTGCCAGCAGCTTAGCCAGGGCAGGGCGGGGTGAAAAACTGTTTTTT. This codes for CASSLARAGRGEKLFF. This chain links TRBV7-2 with TRBJ1-4, with a tentative D call TRBD1 (5 bases). CDR1 SGHTA and CDR2 FQGNSA come from the germline V gene. The CDR3 spans 16 residues. Trimming left V 0 bases short and J 7 bases short, with 15 bases between.

This rearrangement joins TRBV28 to TRBJ1-6, with 8 bases fitting TRBD1. Germline V gene sequence: CDR1 MDHEN, CDR2 SYDVKM. The V gene end was trimmed by 6 bases and the J gene end by 2 bases; junction bases not matched to a gene: 9. The length of the CDR3 is 17 residues. The CDR3 nucleotides are TGTGCCAGCAGACCCGGGAGGACAGGGACCTATAATTCACCCCTCCACTTT. Protein sequence: CASRPGRTGTYNSPLHF.

J is TRBJ1-2 and V is TRBV27, with 7 bases aligning to TRBD1. The V gene's germline CDR1 is MNHEY and CDR2 SMNVEV (reference sequence). V lost 6 bases, J lost 10 bases, and 11 bases stayed unmatched. The CDR3 extends over 13 amino acids. The CDR3 nucleotides are TGTGCCAGCAGACGGGCCGGGACAGACGACTACACCTTC. Its protein product is CASRRAGTDDYTF.

Remarks on this clone: The sample contains more than one DNA sequence encoding this CDR3. The V and J genes are TRBV20-1 and TRBJ2-7, with 7 bases lining up with TRBD1. CDR1 and CDR2 from the germline V gene are DFQATT and SNEGSKA (reference sequence). The CDR3 length is 11 residues. Trimming removed 5 bases from V and 6 bases from J; junction bases left unmatched: 4. The CDR3 DNA follows: TGCAGTGCTGGGACAGTCGGCGAGCAGTACTTC. This gives the protein CSAGTVGEQYF.

This clone was seen only once. The rearrangement uses TRBV5-1 and TRBJ2-7; a possible D gene is TRBD1 (6 bases). The CDR3 extends over 12 amino acids. The germline V gene has CDR1 SGHRS and CDR2 YFSETQ. V was shortened by 0 bases and J by 11 bases, with 12 bases between the two germline ends. The CDR3 loop is CASSLGAGEKYF. The CDR3, as DNA: TGCGCCAGCAGCTTGGGGGCAGGGGAGAAGTACTTC.

This chain connects TRBV30 to TRBJ1-2; tentative D call: TRBD1 (5 bases). The CDR3 loop spans 13 amino acids. V was pared by 5 bases and J by 4 bases, with 14 bases between. Looked up from germline, CDR1 is GTSNPN and CDR2 is SVGIG (reference sequence). The DNA of the CDR3 is TGTGCCTGGGGTGAGGGGCGCGGCTATGGCTACACCTTC. It codes for CAWGEGRGYGYTF.

The chain is built from TRBV9 and TRBJ2-1, with D perhaps matching TRBD2 (5 bases). CDR3 length equals 15 residues. Trimming cost V 1 base and J 1 base, with 9 bases left between them. Germline V gene sequence: CDR1 SGDLS, CDR2 YYNGEE. CDR3 residues: CASSVWSGSYNEQFF. The CDR3 DNA follows: TGTGCCAGCAGCGTATGGAGCGGTTCCTACAATGAGCAGTTCTTC.